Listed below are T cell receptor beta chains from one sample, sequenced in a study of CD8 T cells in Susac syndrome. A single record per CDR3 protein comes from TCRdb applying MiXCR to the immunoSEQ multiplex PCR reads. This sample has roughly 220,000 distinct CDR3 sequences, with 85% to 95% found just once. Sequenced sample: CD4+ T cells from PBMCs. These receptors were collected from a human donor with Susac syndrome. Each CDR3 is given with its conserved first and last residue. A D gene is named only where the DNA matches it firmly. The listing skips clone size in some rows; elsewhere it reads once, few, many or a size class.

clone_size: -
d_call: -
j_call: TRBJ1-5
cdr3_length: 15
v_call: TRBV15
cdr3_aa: CATSRGLESNQPQHF
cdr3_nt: TGTGCCACCAGCAGGGGGCTGGAAAGCAATCAGCCCCAGCATTTT

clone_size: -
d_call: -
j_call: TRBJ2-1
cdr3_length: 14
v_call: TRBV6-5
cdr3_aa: CASSYLDSLNEQFF
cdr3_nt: TGTGCCAGCAGTTACCTGGACAGTTTGAATGAGCAGTTCTTC

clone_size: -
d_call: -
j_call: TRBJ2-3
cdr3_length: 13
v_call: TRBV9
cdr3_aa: CASSVQGLDTQYF
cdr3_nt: TGTGCCAGCAGCGTGCAGGGTTTAGATACGCAGTATTTT

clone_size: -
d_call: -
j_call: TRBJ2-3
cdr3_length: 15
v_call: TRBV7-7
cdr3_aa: CASSRGEASTDTQYF
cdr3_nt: TGTGCTAGCAGCCGCGGGGAAGCTAGCACAGATACGCAGTATTTT

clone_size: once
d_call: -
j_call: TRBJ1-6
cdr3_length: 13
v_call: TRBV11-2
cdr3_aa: CASSLGVRSPLHF
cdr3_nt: TGTGCCAGCAGCTTAGGGGTTCGCTCACCCCTCCACTTT

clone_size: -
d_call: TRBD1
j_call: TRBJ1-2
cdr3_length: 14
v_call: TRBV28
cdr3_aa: CASWTGPGHYGYTF
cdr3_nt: TGTGCCAGTTGGACAGGGCCGGGCCACTATGGCTACACCTTC

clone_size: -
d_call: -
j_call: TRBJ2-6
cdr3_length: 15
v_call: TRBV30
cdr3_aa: CAWSGVGQGANVLTF
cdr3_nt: TGTGCCTGGAGTGGCGTGGGGCAAGGGGCCAACGTCCTGACTTTC

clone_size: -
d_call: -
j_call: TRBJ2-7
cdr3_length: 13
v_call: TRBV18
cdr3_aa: CASSPRQVDEQYF
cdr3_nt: TGTGCCAGCTCACCAAGGCAGGTGGACGAGCAGTACTTC

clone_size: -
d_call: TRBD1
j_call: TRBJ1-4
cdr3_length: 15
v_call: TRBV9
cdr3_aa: CASSVAVTGNEKLFF
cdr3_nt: TGTGCCAGCAGCGTAGCGGTGACAGGGAATGAAAAACTGTTTTTT

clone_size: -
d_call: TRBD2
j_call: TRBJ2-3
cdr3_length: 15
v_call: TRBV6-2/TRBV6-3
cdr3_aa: CASRELAGSPNTQYF
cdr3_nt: TGTGCCAGCCGCGAACTAGCGGGGAGCCCGAATACGCAGTATTTT

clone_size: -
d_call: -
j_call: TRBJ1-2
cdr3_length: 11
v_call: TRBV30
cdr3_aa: CAWTRDTGYTF
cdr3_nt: TGTGCCTGGACCCGGGACACTGGCTACACCTTC

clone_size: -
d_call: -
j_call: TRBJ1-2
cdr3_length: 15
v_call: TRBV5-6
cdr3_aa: CASSHDTTGDYGYTF
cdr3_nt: TGTGCCAGCAGCCACGATACGACAGGAGACTATGGCTACACCTTC

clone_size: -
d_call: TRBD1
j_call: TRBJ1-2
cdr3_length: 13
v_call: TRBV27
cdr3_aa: CASSDRGLYGYTF
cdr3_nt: TGTGCCAGCAGTGACAGGGGGCTCTATGGCTACACCTTC

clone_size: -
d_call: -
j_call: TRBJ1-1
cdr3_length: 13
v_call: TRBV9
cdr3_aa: CASSREGRAEAFF
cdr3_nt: TGTGCCAGCAGCCGGGAGGGCAGGGCTGAAGCTTTCTTT

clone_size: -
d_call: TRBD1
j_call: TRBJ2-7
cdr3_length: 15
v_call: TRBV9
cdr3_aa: CASSATGTGGYEQYF
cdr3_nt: TGTGCCAGCAGCGCGACCGGGACAGGGGGCTACGAGCAGTACTTC

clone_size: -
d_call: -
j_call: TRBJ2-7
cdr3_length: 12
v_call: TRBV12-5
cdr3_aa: CASAPPGDEQYF
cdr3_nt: TGTGCTAGTGCCCCCCCCGGGGACGAGCAGTACTTC

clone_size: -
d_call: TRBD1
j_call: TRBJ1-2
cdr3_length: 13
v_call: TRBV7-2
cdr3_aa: CASSRDRGNGYTF
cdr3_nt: TGTGCCAGCAGCCGGGACAGGGGGAATGGCTACACCTTC

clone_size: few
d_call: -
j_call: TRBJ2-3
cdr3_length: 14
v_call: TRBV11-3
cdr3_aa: CASSLRQGTDTQYF
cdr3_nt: TGTGCCAGCAGCTTAAGACAGGGCACAGATACGCAGTATTTT

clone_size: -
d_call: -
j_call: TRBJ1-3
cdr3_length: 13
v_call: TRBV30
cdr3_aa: CAWRQGAGNTIYF
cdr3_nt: TGTGCCTGGAGACAGGGAGCTGGAAACACCATATATTTT

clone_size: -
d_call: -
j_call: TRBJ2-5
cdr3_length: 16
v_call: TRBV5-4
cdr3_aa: CASSLGALGEGETQYF
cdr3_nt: TGTGCCAGCAGCTTGGGGGCATTGGGCGAAGGAGAGACCCAGTACTTC

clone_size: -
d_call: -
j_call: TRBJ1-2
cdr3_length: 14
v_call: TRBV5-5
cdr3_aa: CASSLMDGVGGYTF
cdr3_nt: TGTGCCAGCAGCCTCATGGACGGAGTTGGCGGCTACACCTTC

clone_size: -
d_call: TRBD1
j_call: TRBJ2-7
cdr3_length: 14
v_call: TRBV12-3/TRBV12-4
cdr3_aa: CASSVGTAPVKQYF
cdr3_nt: TGTGCCAGCAGTGTAGGGACAGCGCCCGTAAAGCAGTACTTC

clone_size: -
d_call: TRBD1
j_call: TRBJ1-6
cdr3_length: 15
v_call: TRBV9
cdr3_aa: CASRAGTAANSPLHF
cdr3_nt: TGTGCCAGCAGAGCTGGGACAGCGGCTAATTCACCCCTCCACTTT

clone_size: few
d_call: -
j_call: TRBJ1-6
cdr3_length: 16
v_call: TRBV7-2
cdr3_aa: CASSSDRVQRNSPLHF
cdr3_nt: TGTGCCAGCAGCTCGGACCGGGTTCAGCGGAATTCACCCCTCCACTTT

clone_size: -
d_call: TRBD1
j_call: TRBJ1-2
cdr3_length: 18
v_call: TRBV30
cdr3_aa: CAWSPKQGIEAYHYGYTF
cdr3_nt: TGTGCCTGGAGTCCAAAACAGGGGATCGAAGCATACCACTATGGCTACACCTTC

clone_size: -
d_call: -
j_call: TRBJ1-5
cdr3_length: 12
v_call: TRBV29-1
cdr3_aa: CSAQEGNQPQHF
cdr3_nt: TGCAGCGCCCAGGAAGGGAATCAGCCCCAGCATTTT

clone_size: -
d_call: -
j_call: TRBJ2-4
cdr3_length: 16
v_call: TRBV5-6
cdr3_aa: CASSNPLEEGTDIQYF
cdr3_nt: TGTGCCAGCAGTAACCCCCTGGAGGAGGGCACCGACATTCAGTACTTC

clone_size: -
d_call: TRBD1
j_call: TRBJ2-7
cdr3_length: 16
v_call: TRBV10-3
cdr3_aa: CAISERGQGLNYEQYF
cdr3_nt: TGTGCCATCAGTGAGCGGGGACAGGGGCTTAACTACGAGCAGTACTTC

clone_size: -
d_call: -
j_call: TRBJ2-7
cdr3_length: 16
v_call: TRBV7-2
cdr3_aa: CASSLRSTRGAYEQYF
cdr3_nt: TGTGCCAGCAGCTTAAGGAGCACGAGGGGGGCGTACGAGCAGTACTTC

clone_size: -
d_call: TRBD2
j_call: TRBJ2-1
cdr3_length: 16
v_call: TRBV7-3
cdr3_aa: CASSPTSGGVNNEQFF
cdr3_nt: TGTGCCAGCAGCCCGACTAGCGGGGGCGTTAACAATGAGCAGTTCTTC

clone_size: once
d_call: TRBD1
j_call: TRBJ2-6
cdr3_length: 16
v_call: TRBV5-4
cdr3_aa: CASTGTGGTGANVLTF
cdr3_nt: TGTGCCAGCACCGGGACAGGGGGCACTGGGGCCAACGTCCTGACTTTC

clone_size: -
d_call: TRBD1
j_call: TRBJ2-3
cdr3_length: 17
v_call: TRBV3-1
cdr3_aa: CASSLPTGHLSTDTQYF
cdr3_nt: TGTGCCAGCAGCCTCCCGACAGGGCACCTTAGCACAGATACGCAGTATTTT

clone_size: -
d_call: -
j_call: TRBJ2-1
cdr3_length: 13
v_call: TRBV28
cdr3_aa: CASRPQATGEQFF
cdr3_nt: TGTGCCAGCAGACCCCAGGCTACTGGTGAGCAGTTCTTC

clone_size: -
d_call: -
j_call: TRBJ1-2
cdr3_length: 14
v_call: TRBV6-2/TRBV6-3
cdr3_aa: CASSYVARGAGYTF
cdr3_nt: TGTGCCAGCAGTTACGTCGCCAGGGGAGCCGGCTACACCTTC

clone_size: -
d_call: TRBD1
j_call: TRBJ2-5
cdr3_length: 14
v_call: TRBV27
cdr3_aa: CASSTGQGEETQYF
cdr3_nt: TGTGCCAGCAGCACCGGACAGGGGGAGGAGACCCAGTACTTC

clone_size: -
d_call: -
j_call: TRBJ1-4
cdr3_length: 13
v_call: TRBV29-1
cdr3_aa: CSVGRGGDEKLFF
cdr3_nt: TGCAGCGTTGGGCGGGGAGGTGATGAAAAACTGTTTTTT

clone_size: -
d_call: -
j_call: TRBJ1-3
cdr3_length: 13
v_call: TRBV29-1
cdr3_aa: CSVERGTGNTIYF
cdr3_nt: TGCAGCGTTGAAAGGGGGACCGGAAACACCATATATTTT

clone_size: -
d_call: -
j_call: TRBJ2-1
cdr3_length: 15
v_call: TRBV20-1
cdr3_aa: CSASPRGGWGNEQFF
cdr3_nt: TGCAGTGCGTCACCCCGTGGGGGTTGGGGTAATGAGCAGTTCTTC

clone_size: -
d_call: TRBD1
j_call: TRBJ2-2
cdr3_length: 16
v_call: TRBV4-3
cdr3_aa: CASSQNLRSGTGWLFF
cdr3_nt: TGCGCCAGCAGCCAAAACCTCCGGTCCGGGACAGGGTGGCTGTTTTTT

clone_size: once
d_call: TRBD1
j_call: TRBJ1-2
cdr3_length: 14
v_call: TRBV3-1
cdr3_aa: CASSAGQGWGGYTF
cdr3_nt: TGTGCCAGCAGCGCCGGACAGGGATGGGGCGGCTACACCTTC

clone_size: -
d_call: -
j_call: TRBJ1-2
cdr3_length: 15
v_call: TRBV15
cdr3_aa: CATSDYGTPEGGYTF
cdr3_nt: TGTGCCACCAGTGACTACGGGACTCCCGAGGGCGGCTACACCTTC

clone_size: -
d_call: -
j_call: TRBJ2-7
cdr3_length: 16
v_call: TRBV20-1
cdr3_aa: CSARLLRTGQPSEQYF
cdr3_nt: TGCAGTGCTAGACTCCTCCGAACCGGACAGCCTTCTGAGCAGTACTTC

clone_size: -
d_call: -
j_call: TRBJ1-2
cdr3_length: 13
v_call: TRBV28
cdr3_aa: CACLLGGLGRYTF
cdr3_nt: TGTGCCTGCCTTCTGGGGGGCCTTGGGCGCTACACCTTC

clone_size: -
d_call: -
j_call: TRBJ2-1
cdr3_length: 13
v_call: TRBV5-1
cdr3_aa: CASRPRDLDEQFF
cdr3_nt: TGCGCCAGCCGCCCTCGCGATCTCGATGAGCAGTTCTTC

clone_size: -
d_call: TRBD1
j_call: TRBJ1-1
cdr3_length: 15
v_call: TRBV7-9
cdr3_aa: CASSHRTGGSTEAFF
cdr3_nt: TGTGCCAGCAGCCACCGGACAGGGGGCAGCACTGAAGCTTTCTTT

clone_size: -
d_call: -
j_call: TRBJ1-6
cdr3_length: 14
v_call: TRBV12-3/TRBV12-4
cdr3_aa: CASSLEGDNSPLHF
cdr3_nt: TGTGCCAGCAGTTTGGAAGGGGATAATTCACCCCTCCACTTT

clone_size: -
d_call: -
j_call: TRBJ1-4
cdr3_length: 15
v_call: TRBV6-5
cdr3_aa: CASRDHRVRGEKLFF
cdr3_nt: TGTGCCAGCAGGGACCACAGGGTTCGGGGGGAAAAACTGTTTTTT

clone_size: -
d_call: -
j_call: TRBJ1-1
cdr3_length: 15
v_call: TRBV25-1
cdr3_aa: CASSESGTPNTEAFF
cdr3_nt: TGTGCCAGCAGTGAATCCGGGACACCGAACACTGAAGCTTTCTTT

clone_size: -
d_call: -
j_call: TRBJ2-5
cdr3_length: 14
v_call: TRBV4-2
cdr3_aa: CASSQAGGPETQYF
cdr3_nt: TGTGCCAGCAGCCAAGCCGGGGGGCCGGAGACCCAGTACTTC

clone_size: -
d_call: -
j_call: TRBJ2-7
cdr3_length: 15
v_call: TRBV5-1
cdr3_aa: CASSLSPTGSYEQYF
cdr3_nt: TGCGCCAGCAGCTTGAGTCCCACAGGCTCCTACGAGCAGTACTTC

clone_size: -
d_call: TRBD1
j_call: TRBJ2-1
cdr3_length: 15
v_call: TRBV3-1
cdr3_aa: CASSLPVGQGDEQFF
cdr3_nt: TGTGCCAGCAGCCTCCCGGTGGGACAGGGCGATGAGCAGTTCTTC